This T cell receptor (beta chain) was profiled in a study of blood T cell repertoires in COVID-19. Study background: Samples taken during acute and convalescent COVID-19 were collected in the United States, Italy and Spain. T cells, B-cell-depleted T cells, or PBMCs provided the cDNA or gDNA that served as material.

Looked up from germline, CDR1 is LNHDA and CDR2 is SQIVND (reference sequence). This CDR3 is built from 13 residues. Trimming stripped 6 bases from V and 5 bases from J, with 8 bases between. In the original workflow: Using reference gene primer amplification, nucleated cell counts were estimated. Data came from immunoSEQ multiplex PCR; TCRdb stores just in-frame clones and leaves some out. V and J calls and clone size are as listed in that table; D and trimming were resolved from the DNA. The sample has around 140,000 clones; over 80% are singletons. The TCR originated in a man aged 60 to 69 with active or convalescent COVID-19. The J gene is TRBJ2-6, the V gene TRBV19, with unresolved D. Sequenced sample: peripheral blood. The CDR3 DNA follows: TGTGCCAGTAGCCCCCCTAGGGCCAACGTCCTGACTTTC. This sequence encodes CASSPPRANVLTF.